These T cell receptor beta chains were read from a single sample in a study of OX40 agonist ivuxolimab in advanced cancers. Here immunoSEQ multiplex PCR was the method, and the copy in TCRdb shows in-frame clones only, minus some. Counted here are around 26,000 clones, about four fifths occurring once; the ten biggest clones make up around 32%. Sequenced here: CD4+ or CD8+ T cells sorted from blood, sampled in a trial of the OX40 agonist ivuxolimab. The receptor source for this set is an adult with an advanced solid tumor such as melanoma, head and neck, liver or kidney cancer. Each CDR3 is given with its conserved first and last residue. Fields, in order: J gene, D gene, V gene, clone size, CDR3 protein, CDR3 DNA. D genes are given only for firm matches. Clone size is shown for a subset of rows, as once, few, many or a class of expanded clone.

J: TRBJ1-3; D: TRBD1; V: TRBV19; size: once; CDR3: CASRPTGKYSGNTIYF; DNA: TGTGCCAGTAGACCGACAGGGAAGTATTCCGGAAACACCATATATTTT
J: TRBJ2-1; D: TRBD1; V: TRBV19; size: .; CDR3: CASTVGTGGSEQFF; DNA: TGTGCCAGTACCGTCGGGACAGGGGGCTCGGAGCAGTTCTTC
J: TRBJ2-7; D: TRBD1; V: TRBV2; size: .; CDR3: CASSGGQVDEQYF; DNA: TGTGCCAGCAGTGGCGGACAGGTTGACGAGCAGTACTTC
J: TRBJ1-1; D: TRBD1; V: TRBV9; size: .; CDR3: CASSLSTGGNTEAFF; DNA: TGTGCCAGCAGCCTCTCGACAGGGGGGAACACTGAAGCTTTCTTT
J: TRBJ1-1; D: TRBD1; V: TRBV7-6; size: few; CDR3: CASSRTSTRTGGAFF; DNA: TGTGCCAGCAGCCGGACATCTACGCGGACAGGGGGAGCTTTCTTT
J: TRBJ2-1; D: TRBD2; V: TRBV6-1; size: .; CDR3: CASSEDRGLAGTYNEQFF; DNA: TGTGCCAGCAGTGAAGACCGCGGACTAGCGGGAACCTACAATGAGCAGTTCTTC
J: TRBJ2-1; D: TRBD2; V: TRBV11-2; size: once; CDR3: CASSLSSGSWDEQFF; DNA: TGTGCCAGCAGCTTATCGAGCGGGAGTTGGGATGAGCAGTTCTTC
J: TRBJ2-1; D: TRBD1; V: TRBV9; size: .; CDR3: CASSPGGTGFRNEQFF; DNA: TGTGCCAGCAGCCCAGGGGGGACAGGGTTTCGGAATGAGCAGTTCTTC
J: TRBJ1-4; D: TRBD1; V: TRBV4-1; size: .; CDR3: CASSQGAGGLEDEKLFF; DNA: TGCGCCAGCAGCCAAGGGGCAGGGGGTTTGGAGGATGAAAAACTGTTTTTT
J: TRBJ2-1; D: .; V: TRBV11-2; size: few; CDR3: CASSLTGRLSSYNEQFF; DNA: TGTGCCAGCAGCTTGACGGGACGCCTAAGCTCCTACAATGAGCAGTTCTTC
J: TRBJ2-7; D: TRBD2; V: TRBV7-9; size: medium-sized; CDR3: CASSGHMLAGGPSSYEQYF; DNA: TGTGCCAGCAGCGGCCACATGCTAGCGGGAGGGCCTAGCTCCTACGAGCAGTACTTC
J: TRBJ2-7; D: .; V: TRBV11-2; size: .; CDR3: CASSFDPYEQYF; DNA: TGTGCCAGCAGCTTCGACCCCTACGAGCAGTACTTC
J: TRBJ2-7; D: .; V: TRBV5-5; size: once; CDR3: CASSLGSGAYEQYF; DNA: TGTGCCAGCAGCTTGGGGTCAGGCGCCTACGAGCAGTACTTC
J: TRBJ2-5; D: TRBD1; V: TRBV25-1; size: .; CDR3: CASSPDRGRQETQYF; DNA: TGTGCCAGCAGCCCGGACAGGGGGCGTCAAGAGACCCAGTACTTC
J: TRBJ2-3; D: .; V: TRBV13; size: .; CDR3: CASSQTGDTQYF; DNA: TGTGCCAGCAGCCAAACAGGGGATACGCAGTATTTT
J: TRBJ1-1; D: .; V: TRBV6-1; size: .; CDR3: CASSSLWGRNTEAFF; DNA: TGTGCCAGCAGTTCTCTATGGGGGCGGAACACTGAAGCTTTCTTT
J: TRBJ2-2; D: TRBD1; V: TRBV15; size: few; CDR3: CATSRGTGDTGELFF; DNA: TGTGCCACCAGCAGAGGGACAGGGGACACCGGGGAGCTGTTTTTT
J: TRBJ2-3; D: .; V: TRBV7-7; size: .; CDR3: CASSLGGLSDTQYF; DNA: TGTGCTAGCAGCCTGGGGGGGCTGTCAGATACGCAGTATTTT
J: TRBJ2-2; D: TRBD2; V: TRBV2; size: few; CDR3: CASSQWGGTTGELFF; DNA: TGTGCCAGCAGCCAATGGGGGGGGACCACCGGGGAGCTGTTTTTT
J: TRBJ2-7; D: TRBD1; V: TRBV4-1; size: .; CDR3: CASSQGQGSYEQYF; DNA: TGCGCCAGCAGCCAGGGACAGGGTTCCTACGAGCAGTACTTC
J: TRBJ2-7; D: .; V: TRBV4-2; size: .; CDR3: CASSQDYEQYF; DNA: TGTGCCAGCAGCCAAGACTACGAGCAGTACTTC
J: TRBJ2-7; D: .; V: TRBV19; size: .; CDR3: CASRPRDGSYEQYF; DNA: TGTGCCAGTAGACCCAGAGACGGGTCCTACGAACAGTACTTC